The present T cell receptor (beta chain) was sequenced within a study of T cell clonality in common variable immunodeficiency (dated by TCRdb to 2013 to 2016). The research as a whole found: Despite equal DNA input, controls averaged approximately 74,000 unique sequences per sample versus about 30,000 in CVID samples. Correlations of repertoire features with clinical complications were constrained by heterogeneity among patients within the CVID cohort. Fewer TCRbeta clones were shared among CVID subjects than among healthy controls (p < 0.0001). Reportedly, TCRbeta sequences from CVID had fewer deletions and N-nucleotide insertions, and highly modified clones with 13 or more V deletions were absent from CVID. Compared with healthy controls, CVID subjects showed increased TCRbeta clonality (t-test p = 0.018), a feature most characteristic of about a third of subjects. According to the authors, figuring out what caused the increased clonality in CVID would require sequencing the repertoires of T cell subpopulations.

In its sample, this clone was seen many times. Its antigen target is currently unknown. The read comes to an end 3 residues before the CDR3 does, leaving the germline J gene to fill in the end. Standard criteria were used to diagnose CVID, namely serum IgG, IgA and/or IgM reduced below the normal range together with specific antibody deficiency. There were around 46 subjects in the CVID group (around 15 female and 29 male), ranging in age from about 8 to 65 years, with a mean age of roughly 39. Both CVID patients and healthy controls were predominantly of Caucasian heritage. At the time of study participation, every CVID subject had been on replacement immunoglobulin therapy for at least one year. No CVID subject was ill or taking immunomodulatory or immunosuppressive medication when blood was collected. Heparinized peripheral whole blood samples of about 4.5 to 9 ml were obtained from each donor. TCRbeta CDR3 repertoires were sequenced from genomic DNA of adults with common variable immune deficiency (CVID) and healthy adult controls. Diluted blood was density-centrifuged over Hypaque 1077 or Ficoll-Paque to isolate peripheral blood mononuclear cells. Genomic DNA was obtained from unsorted mononuclear cells using either Qiagen column purification or a centrifugation-based method.

For sequencing, equivalent amounts of genomic DNA were input from CVID and control samples. For every sample, a 60 bp segment covering the rearranged TCRbeta CDR3 region was amplified and then sequenced. The immunoSEQ assay, a bias-corrected multiplex PCR with high-throughput sequencing, was employed for TCRbeta amplification. Processing in the source paper ran as follows. Every unique nucleotide sequence counted as a clone and was annotated with V, D and J genes, copy number and frequency. Sequences were labeled productive if in frame, and non-productive if out of frame or containing stop codons. As previously described, Shannon's entropy was used to calculate clonality. The predicted amino acid sequences of productive clones were used to derive mean CDR3 Kyte-Doolittle hydropathy. The R hclust function was used to hierarchically cluster scaled V gene usage with Manhattan distance and complete linkage. Sharing of clones by CDR3 amino acid sequence was evaluated by resampling 12 repertoires per group over 100 rounds. Repertoires were searched for 70 published EBV-specific and a few hundred published CMV-specific TCRbeta sequences. A couple of CVID samples that yielded fewer than 10,000 sequences were excluded from the analysis, so around 40 CVID repertoires were retained. TCRdb took this table from immuneACCESS and kept in-frame rearrangements with V and J called. Such tables lack part of the clones; where checked against another copy, unresolved V genes explain under half of the gap, and the rest is unexplained. V and J calls plus clone size are reproduced from that table; the DNA served to infer D and trimming. This sample is represented by about 5,300 clones, with no singletons among them. In total, the top ten clones hold approximately 15% of the sample.

V is trimmed back by 4 bases and J by 3 bases, and the junction contains 12 bases that no gene match accounts for. CDR1 and CDR2, looked up from the germline V gene (reference sequence), are PRHDT and FYEKMQ. Including cysteine and phenylalanine, the CDR3 has 19 amino acids. The DNA has 48 bases, all within the CDR3, and is read from base 1. Input material: peripheral blood mononuclear cells. The chain couples TRBV13 to TRBJ2-1; TRBD2 agrees with 13 junctional bases. This clonotype was obtained from a human donor with common variable immunodeficiency. The CDR3 region has the sequence CASSSAGLAGPRNYNEQFF. The sequenced part of the CDR3 DNA is TGTGCCAGCAGCTCAGCGGGACTAGCGGGGCCCAGGAACTACAATGAG.